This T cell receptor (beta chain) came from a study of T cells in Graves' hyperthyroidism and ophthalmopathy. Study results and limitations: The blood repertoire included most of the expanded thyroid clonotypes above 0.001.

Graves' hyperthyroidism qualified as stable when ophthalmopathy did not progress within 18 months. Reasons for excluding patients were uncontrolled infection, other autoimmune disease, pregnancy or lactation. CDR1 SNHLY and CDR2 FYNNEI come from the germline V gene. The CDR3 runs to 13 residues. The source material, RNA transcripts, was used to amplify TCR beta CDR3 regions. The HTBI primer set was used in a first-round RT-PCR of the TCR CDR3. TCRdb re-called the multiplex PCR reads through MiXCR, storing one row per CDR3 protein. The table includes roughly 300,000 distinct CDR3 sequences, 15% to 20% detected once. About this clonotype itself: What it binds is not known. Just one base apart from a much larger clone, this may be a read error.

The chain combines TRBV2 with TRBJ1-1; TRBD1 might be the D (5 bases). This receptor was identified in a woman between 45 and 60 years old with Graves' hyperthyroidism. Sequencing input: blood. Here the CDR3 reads CASSMGLNAEAFF. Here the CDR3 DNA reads TGTGCCAGCAGCATGGGGCTGAACGCTGAAGCTTTCTTT. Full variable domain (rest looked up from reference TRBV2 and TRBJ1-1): EPEVTQTPSHQVTQMGQEVILRCVPISNHLYFYWYRQILGQKVEFLVSFYNNEISEKSEIFDDQFSVERPDGSNFTLKIRSTKLEDSAMYFCASSMGLNAEAFFGQGTRLTVV.